The 3 T cell receptor beta chains below were found in one sample sequenced in a study of stem cell transplantation in POMP-related autoinflammatory disease. Measured with immunoSEQ multiplex PCR; TCRdb has only the in-frame clones, and not every one. The data contain some 69,000 clones, under 95% of them seen just once; the ten biggest clones take up more than 0.55%. The material sequenced was CD4+ T cells from PBMCs, taken after stem cell transplantation. These TCRs come from a human patient with POMP-related autoinflammation and immune dysregulation (PRAID). Among the T cells, some may be from the graft donor.

CDR3 protein: CASSLSWSGELFF. For the CDR3, the DNA is TGTGCCAGCAGTTTATCCTGGTCCGGGGAGCTGTTTTTT. V gene TRBV28 combines with J gene TRBJ2-2; no definite D call. Per the germline V gene, CDR1 is MDHEN and CDR2 is SYDVKM. The CDR3 runs to 13 residues. V gave up 1 base and J gave up 6 bases, with 6 bases separating them.

The genes are TRBV6-5 and TRBJ2-2; D not resolved. The CDR3 spans 13 residues. Germline CDR1 is MNHEY and CDR2 is SVGAGI. Trimming removed 8 bases from V and 3 bases from J, with 10 bases in between. CDR3 coding DNA: TGTGCCAGCGGGAAAACAGACACCGGGGAGCTGTTTTTT. It specifies CASGKTDTGELFF.

The chain joins TRBV29-1 to TRBJ2-7; TRBD1 might be the D (5 bases). This CDR3 contains 13 residues. The V gene's germline CDR1 is SQVTM and CDR2 ANQGSEA. Between the trimmed V and J ends, which lost 3 bases and 2 bases, there was a span of 11 bases. CDR3 coding DNA: TGCAGCGTTGACTTTGCAGGGACCTACGAGCAGTACTTC. Its translation is CSVDFAGTYEQYF.